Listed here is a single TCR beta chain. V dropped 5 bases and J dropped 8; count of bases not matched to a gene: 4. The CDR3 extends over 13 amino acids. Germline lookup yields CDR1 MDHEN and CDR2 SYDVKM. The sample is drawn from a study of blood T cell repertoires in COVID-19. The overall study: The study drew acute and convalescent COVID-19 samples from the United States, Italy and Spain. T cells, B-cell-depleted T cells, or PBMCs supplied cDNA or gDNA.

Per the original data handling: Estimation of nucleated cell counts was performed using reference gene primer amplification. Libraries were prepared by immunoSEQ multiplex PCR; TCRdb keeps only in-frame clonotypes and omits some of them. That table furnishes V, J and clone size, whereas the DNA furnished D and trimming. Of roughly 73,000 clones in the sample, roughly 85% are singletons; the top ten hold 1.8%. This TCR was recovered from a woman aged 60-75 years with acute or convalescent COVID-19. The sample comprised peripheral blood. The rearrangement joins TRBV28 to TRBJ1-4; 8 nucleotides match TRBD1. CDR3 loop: CASSRTGSEKLFF. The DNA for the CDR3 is TGTGCCAGCAGTCGGACAGGGAGCGAAAAACTGTTTTTT.